This is a list of T cell receptor beta chains from one sample in a study of read filtering for tumor transcriptome and immune sequencing. TCRdb re-called the reads with MiXCR, one entry per CDR3 protein. The data show roughly 59,000 distinct CDR3 sequences, around a fifth seen once. The sequenced material came from a population of CD138-negative cells sorted from bone marrow. These TCRs come from a donor aged 40 or over with multiple myeloma. Both conserved end residues are part of each CDR3.

TRBJ1-1	TRBV19	CASSIDRRNTEAFF
TRBJ2-1	TRBV29-1	CSVETPSGGSGEQFF
TRBJ2-7	TRBV6-2/TRBV6-3	CASSYSEGNEQYF
TRBJ1-6	TRBV7-2	CASSLDGTANSPLHF
TRBJ2-1	TRBV20-1	CSARDRLAGAYNEQFF
TRBJ2-2	TRBV29-1	CSVEGTSGRETGELFF
TRBJ2-3	TRBV14	CASSQGWSEASSLLADTQYF
TRBJ2-5	TRBV7-9	CASSLGVVETQYF
TRBJ2-7	TRBV20-1	CSASPPGSAYEQYF
TRBJ2-2	TRBV4-1	CASSRDSNTGELFF
TRBJ2-3	TRBV5-5	CASSWLAGGTDTQYF
TRBJ2-2	TRBV29-1	CSVAPGTGLTGELFF
TRBJ1-3	TRBV20-1	CSARDFQGPSGNTIYF
TRBJ2-6	TRBV24-1	CATSDPGQTSGANVLTF
TRBJ2-1	TRBV5-1	CASRGQGEDEQFF
TRBJ2-1	TRBV2	CASRTSGYNEQFF
TRBJ2-1	TRBV29-1	CSVEYWRVPYHEQFF
TRBJ1-2	TRBV2	CASSGAAFYGYTF
TRBJ1-2	TRBV7-8	CASSSGANYGYTF
TRBJ2-5	TRBV3-1	CASSQGPQETQYF
TRBJ2-3	TRBV6-1	CASSAGTGSTDTQYF
TRBJ2-2	TRBV14	CASSPGLAGPTGELFF
TRBJ2-2	TRBV28	CASSLPGRQLFF
TRBJ2-3	TRBV20-1	CSAGTSPTDTQYF
TRBJ2-5	TRBV18	CASSQGPPNLQETQYF
TRBJ2-1	TRBV2	CASSEELDNEQFF